This TCR beta chain is from a study of cytomegalovirus exposure and HLA in healthy donors. PCR involved 60 Vbeta and 13 Jbeta primers. TCRdb keeps only in-frame clones here, not all; method: immunoSEQ multiplex PCR. The sample shows a few hundred thousand clones, approximately 85% of them seen only once. J lost 2 bases, V lost 8 bases, and 2 bases had no gene match. This CDR3 is built from 12 residues. CDR1 and CDR2 (germline): MNHNS, SASEGT. The sequence derives from a woman aged 40 to 50 in good health and CMV-seropositive. Sequencing input: PBMCs. This chain connects TRBV6-1 to TRBJ2-7; 8 positions agree with TRBD1. The DNA of the CDR3 is TGTGCCAGCGGACAGGGTCCCTACGAGCAGTACTTC. It translates to CASGQGPYEQYF.